Reported below is one T cell receptor beta chain. Its matching antigen is unknown. The data originate from a study of CXCR3-negative and CXCR3-positive naive CD8 T cells. Study-level findings and limits: The TRBV-TRBJ usage of naive CXCR3-negative and CXCR3-positive cells was similar, but that of memory cells differed. Diversity in memory CD8+ cells fell much lower than the comparably high levels seen in both naive subsets. The TRB CDR3s that CXCR3-positive naive cells carried were more hydrophobic than those of CXCR3-negative naive cells.

TRB cDNA libraries were made by UMI-labeled 5' RACE. TCRdb re-called the 5' RACE reads; one entry per CDR3 protein, DNA not given. In all, the sample yields about 120,000 distinct CDR3 sequences. CDR3 size: 15 residues. Germline assignment: CDR1 MNHNS and CDR2 SASEGT. A CD45RO-CCR7+CD27+CD95- phenotype identified naive CD8+ T cells. The chain employs TRBV6-1 and TRBJ1-2; checking the TCRdb D call of TRBD1 is not possible without DNA. Sequenced sample: naive CXCR3+ CD8+ T cells from blood. Documented subset: CD45RO-CCR7+CD27+CD95- naive CD8+ T cells expressing CXCR3 (TNR3+). This sequence was found in a human donor in good health. Some clones in this sample may be carry-over from other donors' samples. CDR3 region: CASSQDRGRDYGYTF.